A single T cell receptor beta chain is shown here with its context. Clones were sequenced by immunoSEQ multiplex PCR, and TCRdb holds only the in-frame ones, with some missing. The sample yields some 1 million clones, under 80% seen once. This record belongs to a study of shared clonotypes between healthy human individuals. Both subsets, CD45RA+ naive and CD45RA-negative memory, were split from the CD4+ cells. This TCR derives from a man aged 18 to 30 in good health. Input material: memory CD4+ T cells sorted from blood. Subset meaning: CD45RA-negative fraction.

In DNA form, the CDR3 reads TGTGCCAGCAGCTCCTTCCGGGACTTCCAGGCACTTACGCAGTATTTT. Residues: CASSSFRDFQALTQYF. This chain joins TRBV5-4 and TRBJ2-3; tentatively, D is TRBD2 (6 bases). The CDR3 extends over 16 amino acids. V gave up 3 bases and J gave up 8 bases, with 22 bases separating them. Germline V gives CDR1 SGHNT, CDR2 YYREEE (reference sequence).